Detailed here is one TCR beta chain. Its antigen is not identified. A much larger clone differs by one base, so this may be a read error. This entry is derived from a study of Graves' ophthalmopathy and Graves' hyperthyroidism. Notes on the study in general: Cross-validated, the 13-signature model showed 87.88%/81.08% sensitivity/specificity, and 80%/75% in the test set. Appearing in blood as well were most expanded thyroid clonotypes above 0.001 frequency.

Trimming cost V 5 bases and J 10 bases, with 18 bases left between them. Germline V lookup: CDR1 ENHRY, CDR2 SYGVKD. The CDR3 is 15 residues long. RNA served as the template for amplifying TCR beta CDR3 regions. The library came from an HTBI-primed first-round RT-PCR and a second-round multiplex PCR. TCRdb reanalysed the multiplex PCR reads using MiXCR and keeps one entry per CDR3 protein. The profile shows some 1.1 million distinct CDR3 sequences, less than 45% of them singletons. Ages of hyperthyroidism patients ran from 18 to 65, and their diagnoses were new, under 2 months' duration. What was sequenced was peripheral blood or thyroid tissue (not recorded which). This clonotype was sampled from an adult man with Graves' hyperthyroidism. The chain combines TRBV10-3 with TRBJ1-6; a weak D match, TRBD1 (5 bases). The CDR3 here is CAISTKSGSRSPLHF. The CDR3 DNA follows: TGTGCCATCAGTACCAAGTCAGGGTCTCGGTCACCCCTCCACTTT.